This TCR beta chain comes out of a study of glioma-infiltrating T cells. This clonotype was detected only a few times. Its antigen is still unknown. Trimming shortened V by 4 bases and J by 1 base, and 11 bases separated the two germline ends. The CDR3 loop spans 14 amino acids. Germline CDR1 and CDR2: SGHKS and YYEKEE (reference sequence). General observations from the study: Very few CDR3 sequences were shared between tissue and blood. Patients with low tissue-blood divergence carried a signature set of shared blood CDR3 motifs.

TCR alpha and beta CDR3 regions were amplified from RNA using iRepertoire nested multiplex PCR. One entry per CDR3 protein, called by TCRdb with MiXCR from the multiplex PCR reads. The sample consists of fewer than 500,000 distinct CDR3 sequences, about 40% of them appearing once. The V and J genes are TRBV5-5 and TRBJ1-1; D is possibly TRBD1 (5 bases). The sequence came from a human donor with low-grade glioma or glioblastoma, undergoing nonglioma brain surgery, or in good health (not recorded which). The sample comprised glioma tissue, nonneoplastic brain tissue, or PBMCs (not recorded which). The CDR3 nucleotides read TGTGCCAGCAGCGTGGACACCAAGAACACTGAAGCTTTCTTT. Encoded protein: CASSVDTKNTEAFF.